This T cell receptor beta chain is from a study of shared clonotypes between healthy human individuals. The overall study: CD4 naive cells filled three plates per donor, CD4 memory three, CD8 naive two and CD8 memory one.

Naivety among CD8 cells was defined by CD45RO negativity and positive CCR7 selection, thereby excluding terminally differentiated effector memory CD45RA+ cells. Profiled with immunoSEQ multiplex PCR; TCRdb holds only in-frame clones, not every one. The sample has 600,000 or so clones, nearly 98% seen once; the top ten hold 0.25% to 0.35%. What was sequenced was naive CD8+ T cells sorted from blood. This clonotype was obtained from a man aged 30-40 years in good health.

For the CDR3, the DNA is TGTGCCAGCAGTTTTAGTGTGGGACTAGCAATCGAGCAGTACTTC. This translates into CASSFSVGLAIEQYF. The chain recombines TRBV28 with TRBJ2-7, with 9 bases that match TRBD2. CDR1 is MDHEN, CDR2 SYDVKM, per germline. The CDR3 runs to 15 residues. Unmatched junction bases numbered 9, after V lost 3 bases and J lost 6 bases. Based on the CDR3 plus reference TRBV28 and TRBJ2-7, the full variable domain is DVKVTQSSRYLVKRTGEKVFLECVQDMDHENMFWYRQDPGLGLRLIYFSYDVKMKEKGDIPEGYSVSREKKERFSLILESASTNQTSMYLCASSFSVGLAIEQYFGPGTRLTVT.